The present T cell receptor beta chain was sequenced within a study of human T cells and chemical hapten exposure. Study in general: On the upper back, patch tests were applied with 0.01% DPC and read at 6 days.

The CDR3 covers 15 residues. Germline V gene data show CDR1 as SGHRS and CDR2 as YFSETQ. Trimming at V came to 5 bases and at J to 7 bases, leaving 9 bases not matched to a gene. Stated time point: pre-sensitization, week 0. The treatment: therapeutic diphenylcyclopropenone sensitization with weekly scalp DPC. Within the library, unique molecular identifiers were attached to each individual cDNA molecule. A single record per CDR3 protein comes from TCRdb applying MiXCR to the RACE reads. Of about 68,000 distinct CDR3 sequences listed, 9.5% to 13% were seen once; the top ten hold over 4%. The chain joins TRBV5-1 to TRBJ1-2; 12 nucleotides agree with TRBD1. This sequence originates from a woman between 50 and 59 years old with alopecia areata. Some clones in this sample may be carry-over from other donors' samples. The source was whole blood, collected in connection with sensitization to the hapten diphenylcyclopropenone (DPC). CDR3 in DNA: TGCGCCAGCAGTGATGGGACAGGGGGCACGCGTGGCTACACCTTC. It codes for CASSDGTGGTRGYTF.